This TCR beta chain was documented in a study of siplizumab effects on memory and regulatory T cells. Regarding the study as a whole: The study found that mappable alloreactive CD4+ clones averaged roughly 75% Treg-derived with siplizumab and roughly 27% in controls. Confirmation that proliferating Tregs from siplizumab cultures had suppressive function was not obtained.

As to this clone: The antigen is not known.

The study assayed some 110,000 TCR templates per sample. Sequencing used immunoSEQ multiplex PCR; TCRdb keeps in-frame clones, though not all of them. The sample records just under 85,000 clones, approximately 88% being singletons. The CDR3 consists of 11 residues. CDR1 and CDR2 (germline): DFQATT, SNEGSKA (reference sequence). With 0 bases removed from V and 6 bases from J, the gap between germline ends came to 5 bases. This TCR derives from a human donor in good health. Sample: Tregs sorted from blood. This rearrangement joins TRBV20-1 to TRBJ1-1; D remains unclear. The CDR3 coding sequence is TGCAGTGCTAGAGATCCCCCTGAAGCTTTCTTT. Its translation is CSARDPPEAFF.